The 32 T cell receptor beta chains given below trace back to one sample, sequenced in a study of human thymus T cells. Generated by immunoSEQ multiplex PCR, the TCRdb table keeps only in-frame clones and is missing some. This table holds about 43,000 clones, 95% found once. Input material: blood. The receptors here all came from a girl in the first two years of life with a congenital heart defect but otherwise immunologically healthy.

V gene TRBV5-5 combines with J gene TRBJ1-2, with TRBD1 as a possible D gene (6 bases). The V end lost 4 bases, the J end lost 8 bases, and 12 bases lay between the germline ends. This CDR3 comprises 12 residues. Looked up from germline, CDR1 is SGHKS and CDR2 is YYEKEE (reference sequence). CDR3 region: CASSPRGDGYTF. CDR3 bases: TGTGCCAGCAGCCCTAGGGGGGACGGCTACACCTTC. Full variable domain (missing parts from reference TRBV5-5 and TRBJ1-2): DAGVTQSPTHLIKTRGQQVTLRCSPISGHKSVSWYQQVLGQGPQFIFQYYEKEERGRGNFPDRFSARQFPNYSSELNVNALLLGDSALYLCASSPRGDGYTFGSGTRLTVV.

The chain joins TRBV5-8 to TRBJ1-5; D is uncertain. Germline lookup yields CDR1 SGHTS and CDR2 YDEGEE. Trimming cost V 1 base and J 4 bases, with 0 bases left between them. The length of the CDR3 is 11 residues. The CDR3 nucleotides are TGTGCCAGCAGCTTGAATCAGCCCCAGCATTTT. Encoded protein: CASSLNQPQHF.

Here the CDR3 reads CSVEVGLASSYNEQFF. The CDR3, as DNA: TGCAGCGTTGAAGTGGGACTAGCAAGCTCCTACAATGAGCAGTTCTTC. The gene calls are TRBV29-1 and TRBJ2-1, with TRBD2 matching over 9 bases. The germline gives CDR1 SQVTM, CDR2 ANQGSEA. V dropped 1 base and J dropped 0; count of bases not matched to a gene: 4. CDR3 length: 16 amino acids.

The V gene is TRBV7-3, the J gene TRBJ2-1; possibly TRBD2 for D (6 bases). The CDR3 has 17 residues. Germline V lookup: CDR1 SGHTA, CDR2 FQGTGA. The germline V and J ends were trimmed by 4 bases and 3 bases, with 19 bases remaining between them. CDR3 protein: CASSSTSTSGRYNEQFF. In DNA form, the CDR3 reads TGTGCCAGCAGCTCCACTTCAACGAGCGGGCGCTACAATGAGCAGTTCTTC.

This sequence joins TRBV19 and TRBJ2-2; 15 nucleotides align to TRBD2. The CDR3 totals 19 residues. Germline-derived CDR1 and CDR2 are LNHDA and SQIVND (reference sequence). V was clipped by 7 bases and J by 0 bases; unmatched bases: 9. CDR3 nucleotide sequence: TGTGCCAGTACCTTCGGGACTAGCGGGAGGTCCACGAACACCGGGGAGCTGTTTTTT. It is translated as CASTFGTSGRSTNTGELFF.

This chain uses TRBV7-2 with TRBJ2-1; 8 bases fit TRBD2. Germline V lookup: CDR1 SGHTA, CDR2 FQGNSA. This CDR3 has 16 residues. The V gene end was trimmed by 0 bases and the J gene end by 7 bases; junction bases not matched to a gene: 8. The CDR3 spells CASSLARRLAGNEQFF. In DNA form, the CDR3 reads TGTGCCAGCAGCTTAGCGAGGAGGCTAGCGGGTAATGAGCAGTTCTTC.

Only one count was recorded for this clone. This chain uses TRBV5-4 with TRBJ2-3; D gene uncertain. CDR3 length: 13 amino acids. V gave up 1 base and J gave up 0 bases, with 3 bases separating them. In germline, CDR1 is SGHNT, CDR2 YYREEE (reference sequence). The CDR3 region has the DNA TGTGCCAGCAGCTTGTCTAGCACAGATACGCAGTATTTT. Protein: CASSLSSTDTQYF.

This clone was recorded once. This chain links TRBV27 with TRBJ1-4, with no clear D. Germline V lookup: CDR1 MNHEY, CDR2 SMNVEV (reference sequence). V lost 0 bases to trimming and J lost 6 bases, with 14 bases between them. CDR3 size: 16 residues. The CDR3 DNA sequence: TGTGCCAGCAGTTTATCGTACGCAGGCAAATATGAAAAACTGTTTTTT. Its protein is CASSLSYAGKYEKLFF.

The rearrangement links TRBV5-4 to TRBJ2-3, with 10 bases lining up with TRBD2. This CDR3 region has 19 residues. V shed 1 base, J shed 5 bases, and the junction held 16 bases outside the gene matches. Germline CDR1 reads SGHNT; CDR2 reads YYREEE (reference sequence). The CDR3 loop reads CASSLYRGRLLAGEDTQYF. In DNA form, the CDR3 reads TGTGCCAGCAGCTTGTATCGTGGTAGACTTCTAGCGGGAGAAGATACGCAGTATTTT. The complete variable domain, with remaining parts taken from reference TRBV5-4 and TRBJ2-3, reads ETGVTQSPTHLIKTRGQQVTLRCSSQSGHNTVSWYQQALGQGPQFIFQYYREEENGRGNFPPRFSGLQFPNYSSELNVNALELDDSALYLCASSLYRGRLLAGEDTQYFGPGTRLTVL.

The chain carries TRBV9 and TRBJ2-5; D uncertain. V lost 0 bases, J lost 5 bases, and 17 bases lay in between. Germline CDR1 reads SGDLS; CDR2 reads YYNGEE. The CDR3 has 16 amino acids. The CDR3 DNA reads TGTGCCAGCAGCGTAGGATCCCGCGTGTGGATGGAGACCCAGTACTTC. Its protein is CASSVGSRVWMETQYF.

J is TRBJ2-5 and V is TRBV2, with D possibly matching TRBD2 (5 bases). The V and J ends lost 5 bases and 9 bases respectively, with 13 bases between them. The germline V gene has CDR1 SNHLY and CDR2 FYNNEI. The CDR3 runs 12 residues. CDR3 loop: CASSSDTEAQYF. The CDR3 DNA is TGTGCCAGCAGTTCCGATACGGAGGCCCAGTACTTC.

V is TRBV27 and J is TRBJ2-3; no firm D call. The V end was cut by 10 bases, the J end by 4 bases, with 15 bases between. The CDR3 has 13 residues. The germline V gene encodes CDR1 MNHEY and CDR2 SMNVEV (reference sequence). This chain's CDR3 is CATHEKVSDTQYF. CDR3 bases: TGTGCCACCCATGAAAAAGTTTCAGATACGCAGTATTTT.

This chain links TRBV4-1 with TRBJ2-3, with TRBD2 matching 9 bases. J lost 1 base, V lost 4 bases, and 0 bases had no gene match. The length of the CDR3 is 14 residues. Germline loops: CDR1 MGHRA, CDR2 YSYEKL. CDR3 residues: CASSRLAGTDTQYF. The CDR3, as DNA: TGCGCCAGCAGCCGACTAGCGGGCACAGATACGCAGTATTTT.

In nucleotides, the CDR3 is TGTGCCAGCAGCTTAGGAGGGAGCGGGAGAGGTTACGGGGAGCTGTTTTTT. It is translated as CASSLGGSGRGYGELFF. The V call is TRBV11-2, the J call TRBJ2-2, with 8 nucleotides matching TRBD2. The ends lost 1 base at V and 7 bases at J; junction bases unmatched: 11. Germline V gives CDR1 SGHAT, CDR2 FQNNGV. This CDR3 is 17 amino acids long.

In DNA form, the CDR3 reads TGCGCCAGCAGCCAAGACCGGCCGTCCGCAACCTATCAGCCCCAGCATTTT. Translated, it gives CASSQDRPSATYQPQHF. This chain joins TRBV4-3 and TRBJ1-5; D call uncertain. The CDR3 is made up of 17 amino acids. V was shortened by 0 bases and J by 5 bases, with 17 bases between the two germline ends. Germline V lookup: CDR1 LGHNA, CDR2 YSLEER.

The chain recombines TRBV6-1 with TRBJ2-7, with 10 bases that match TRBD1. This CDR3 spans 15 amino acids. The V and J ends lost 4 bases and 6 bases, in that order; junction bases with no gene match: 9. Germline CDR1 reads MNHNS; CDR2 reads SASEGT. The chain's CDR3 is CASSGGGTGAVEQYF. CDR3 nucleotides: TGTGCCAGCAGTGGGGGAGGGACAGGGGCGGTCGAGCAGTACTTC.

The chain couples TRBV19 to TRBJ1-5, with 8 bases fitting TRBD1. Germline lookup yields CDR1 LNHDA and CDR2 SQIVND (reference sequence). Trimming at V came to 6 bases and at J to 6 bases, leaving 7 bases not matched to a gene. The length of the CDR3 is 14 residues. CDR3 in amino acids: CASRNRGSGQPQHF. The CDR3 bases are TGTGCCAGTAGAAACAGGGGGTCAGGTCAGCCCCAGCATTTT.

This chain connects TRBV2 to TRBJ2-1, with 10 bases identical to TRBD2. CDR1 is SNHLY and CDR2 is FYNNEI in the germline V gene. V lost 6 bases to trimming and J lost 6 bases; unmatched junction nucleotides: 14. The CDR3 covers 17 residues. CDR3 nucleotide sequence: TGTGCCAGCAGCGGATCCTTGGGACTAGCGAGGGGCAATGAGCAGTTCTTC. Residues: CASSGSLGLARGNEQFF.

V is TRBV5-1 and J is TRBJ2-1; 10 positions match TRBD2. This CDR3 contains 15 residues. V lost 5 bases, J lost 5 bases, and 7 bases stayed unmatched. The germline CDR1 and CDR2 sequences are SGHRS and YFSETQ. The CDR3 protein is CASRWTSGMDNEQFF. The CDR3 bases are TGCGCCAGCAGGTGGACTAGCGGTATGGACAATGAGCAGTTCTTC.

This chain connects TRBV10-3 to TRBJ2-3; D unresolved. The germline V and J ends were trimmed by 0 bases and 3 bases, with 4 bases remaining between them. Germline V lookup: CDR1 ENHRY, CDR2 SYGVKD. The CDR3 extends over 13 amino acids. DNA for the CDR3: TGTGCCATCAGTGAGTCGGCTACAGATACGCAGTATTTT. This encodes CAISESATDTQYF.

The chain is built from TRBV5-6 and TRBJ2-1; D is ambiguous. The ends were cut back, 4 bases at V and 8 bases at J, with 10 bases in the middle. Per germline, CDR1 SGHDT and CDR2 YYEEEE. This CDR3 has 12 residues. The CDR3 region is CASSRTLDEQFF. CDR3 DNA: TGTGCCAGCAGCCGAACTCTCGATGAGCAGTTCTTC.

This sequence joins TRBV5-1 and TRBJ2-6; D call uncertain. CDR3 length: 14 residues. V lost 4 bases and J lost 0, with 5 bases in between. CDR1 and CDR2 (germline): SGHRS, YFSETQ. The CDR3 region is CASSPGSGANVLTF. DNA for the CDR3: TGCGCCAGCAGCCCCGGCTCTGGGGCCAACGTCCTGACTTTC.

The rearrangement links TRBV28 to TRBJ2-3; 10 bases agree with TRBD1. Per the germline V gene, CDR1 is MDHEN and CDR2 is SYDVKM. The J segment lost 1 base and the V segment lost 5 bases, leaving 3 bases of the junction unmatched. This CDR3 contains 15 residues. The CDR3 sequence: CASSRDRGRTDTQYF. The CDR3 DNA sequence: TGTGCCAGCAGTCGGGACAGGGGACGCACAGATACGCAGTATTTT.

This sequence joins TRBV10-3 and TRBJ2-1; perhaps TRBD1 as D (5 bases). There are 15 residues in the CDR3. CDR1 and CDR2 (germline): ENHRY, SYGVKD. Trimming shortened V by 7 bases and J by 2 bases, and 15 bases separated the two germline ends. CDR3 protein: CAITKTALTYNEQFF. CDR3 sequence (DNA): TGTGCCATCACCAAGACAGCGCTGACCTACAATGAGCAGTTCTTC.

The CDR3 DNA is TGTGCCAGCAGCGGGAACGGGAGGTACGACGAGCAGTACTTC. Its protein product is CASSGNGRYDEQYF. The chain combines TRBV9 with TRBJ2-7, with TRBD2 matching over 7 bases. The V segment lost 3 bases and the J segment 5 bases; nucleotides outside the gene matches: 8. The CDR3 has 14 residues. CDR1 is SGDLS and CDR2 is YYNGEE in the germline V gene. Based on the CDR3 plus reference TRBV9 and TRBJ2-7, the full variable domain is DSGVTQTPKHLITATGQRVTLRCSPRSGDLSVYWYQQSLDQGLQFLIQYYNGEERAKGNILERFSAQQFPDLHSELNLSSLELGDSALYFCASSGNGRYDEQYFGPGTRLTVT.

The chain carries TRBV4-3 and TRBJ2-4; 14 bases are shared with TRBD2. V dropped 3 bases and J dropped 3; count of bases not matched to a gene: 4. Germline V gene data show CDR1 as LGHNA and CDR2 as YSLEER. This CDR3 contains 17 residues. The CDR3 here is CASSQGLAGVDKNIQYF. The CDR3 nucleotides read TGCGCCAGCAGCCAGGGACTAGCGGGAGTGGACAAAAACATTCAGTACTTC.

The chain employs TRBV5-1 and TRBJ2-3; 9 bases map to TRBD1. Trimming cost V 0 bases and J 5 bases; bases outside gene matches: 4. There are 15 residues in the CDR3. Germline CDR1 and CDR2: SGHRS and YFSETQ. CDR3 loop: CASSLGDRVGDTQYF. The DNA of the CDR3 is TGCGCCAGCAGCTTGGGGGACAGGGTGGGAGATACGCAGTATTTT.

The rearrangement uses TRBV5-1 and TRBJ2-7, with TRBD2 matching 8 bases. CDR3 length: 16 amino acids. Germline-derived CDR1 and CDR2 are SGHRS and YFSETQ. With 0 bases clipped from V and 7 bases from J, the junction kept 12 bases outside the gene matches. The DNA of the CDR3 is TGCGCCAGCAGCTTGGCGCCGGGACTAGGAGGGTTGGAGCAGTACTTC. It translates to CASSLAPGLGGLEQYF.

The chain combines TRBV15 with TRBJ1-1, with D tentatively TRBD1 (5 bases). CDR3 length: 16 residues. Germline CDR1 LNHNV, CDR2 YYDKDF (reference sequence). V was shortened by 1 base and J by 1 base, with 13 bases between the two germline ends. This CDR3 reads CATSRANRGPNTEAFF. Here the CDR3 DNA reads TGTGCCACCAGCAGAGCCAATAGGGGACCGAACACTGAAGCTTTCTTT.

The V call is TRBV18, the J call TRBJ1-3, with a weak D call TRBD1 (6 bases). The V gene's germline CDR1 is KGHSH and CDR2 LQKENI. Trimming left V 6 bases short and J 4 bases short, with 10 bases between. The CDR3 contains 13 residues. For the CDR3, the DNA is TGTGCCAGCTCTACAGGGTCAGGAAACACCATATATTTT. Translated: CASSTGSGNTIYF.

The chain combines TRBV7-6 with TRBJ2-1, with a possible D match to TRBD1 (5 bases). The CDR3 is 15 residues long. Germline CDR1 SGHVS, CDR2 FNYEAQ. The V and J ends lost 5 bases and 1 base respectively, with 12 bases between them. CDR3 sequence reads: CASSLKTVSYNEQFF. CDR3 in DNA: TGTGCCAGCAGCCTAAAGACAGTATCCTACAATGAGCAGTTCTTC. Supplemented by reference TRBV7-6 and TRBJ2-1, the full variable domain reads GAGVSQSPRYKVTKRGQDVALRCDPISGHVSLYWYRQALGQGPEFLTYFNYEAQQDKSGLPNDRFSAERPEGSISTLTIQRTEQRDSAMYRCASSLKTVSYNEQFFGPGTRLTVL.

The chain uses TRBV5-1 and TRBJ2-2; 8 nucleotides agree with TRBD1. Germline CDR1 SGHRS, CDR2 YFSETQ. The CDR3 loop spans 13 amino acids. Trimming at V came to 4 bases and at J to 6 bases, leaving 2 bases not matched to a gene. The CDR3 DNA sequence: TGCGCCAGCAGCCTGGACAGGGCCGGGGAGCTGTTTTTT. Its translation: CASSLDRAGELFF.